This T cell receptor (beta chain) was captured in a study of OX40 agonist ivuxolimab in advanced cancers. The table came from immunoSEQ multiplex PCR; TCRdb's copy has only in-frame clones and leaves some out. Of under 25,000 clones listed, about 86% are singletons. Germline loops: CDR1 SGHNT, CDR2 YENEEA. The CDR3 totals 17 residues. Trimming cost V 9 bases and J 6 bases; bases outside gene matches: 16. This specimen consisted of CD4+ or CD8+ T cells sorted from blood, obtained in a trial of the OX40 agonist ivuxolimab. This chain links TRBV11-3 with TRBJ2-3, with 12 bases fitting TRBD2. This receptor was obtained from an adult with an advanced solid tumor such as melanoma, head and neck, liver or kidney cancer. CDR3 in amino acids: CASARGLAGTRLDTQYF. The CDR3, as DNA: TGTGCCAGTGCGAGGGGACTAGCGGGCACGCGGTTGGATACGCAGTATTTT. Filled out from reference TRBV11-3 and TRBJ2-3, the complete variable domain reads EAGVVQSPRYKIIEKKQPVAFWCNPISGHNTLYWYLQNLGQGPELLIRYENEEAVDDSQLPKDRFSAERLKGVDSTLKIQPAELGDSAVYLCASARGLAGTRLDTQYFGPGTRLTVL.